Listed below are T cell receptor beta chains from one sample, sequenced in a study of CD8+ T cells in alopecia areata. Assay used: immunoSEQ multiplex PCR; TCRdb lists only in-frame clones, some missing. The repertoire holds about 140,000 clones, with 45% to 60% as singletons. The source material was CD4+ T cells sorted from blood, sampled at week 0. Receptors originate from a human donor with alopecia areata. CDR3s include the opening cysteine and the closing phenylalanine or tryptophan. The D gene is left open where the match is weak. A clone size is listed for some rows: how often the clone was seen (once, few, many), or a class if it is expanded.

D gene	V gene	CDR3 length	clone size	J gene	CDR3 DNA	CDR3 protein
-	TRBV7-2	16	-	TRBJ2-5	TGTGCCAGCAGCTTCCCCGGGGCATATACCATCGAGACCCAGTACTTC	CASSFPGAYTIETQYF
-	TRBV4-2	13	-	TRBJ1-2	TGTGCCAGCAGCCAAGAGACAGTCTATGGCTACACCTTC	CASSQETVYGYTF
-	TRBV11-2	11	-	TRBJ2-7	TGTGCCAGCAGTTTTTCCTACGAGCAGTACTTC	CASSFSYEQYF
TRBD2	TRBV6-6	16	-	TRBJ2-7	TGTGCCAGCAGTTACTCATATAGCGGGAGGACTTACGAGCAGTACTTC	CASSYSYSGRTYEQYF
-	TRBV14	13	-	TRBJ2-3	TGTGCCAGCAGCCAATCCAGAGGGGATACGCAGTATTTT	CASSQSRGDTQYF
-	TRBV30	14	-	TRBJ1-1	TGTGCCTGGAGTCGACCGGGACCACGTCGGCAAGCTTTCTTT	CAWSRPGPRRQAFF
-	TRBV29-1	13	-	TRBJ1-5	TGCAGCGTTGGGCCGAATAGCAATCAGCCCCAGCATTTT	CSVGPNSNQPQHF
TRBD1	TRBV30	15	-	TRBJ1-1	TGTGCCTGGAGGCTACCGGGACAGGGAGGAACTGAAGCTTTCTTT	CAWRLPGQGGTEAFF
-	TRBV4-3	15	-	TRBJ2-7	TGCGCCAGCAGCCAAGATGGAACGGTACGGGGCGAGCAGTACTTC	CASSQDGTVRGEQYF
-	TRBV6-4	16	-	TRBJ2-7	TGTGCCAGCAACACTGAGCCTTCCAGGGGGGACTACGAGCAGTACTTC	CASNTEPSRGDYEQYF
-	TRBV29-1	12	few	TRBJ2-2	TGCAGCGTTGATCACGGGGGCGGGGAGCTGTTTTTT	CSVDHGGGELFF
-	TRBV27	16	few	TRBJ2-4	TGTGCCAGCAGTGCCGCTGGCCACCTGGCCAAAAACATTCAGTACTTC	CASSAAGHLAKNIQYF
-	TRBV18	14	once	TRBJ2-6	TGTGCCAGCTCACCCAGCTCTGGGGCCAACGTCCTGACTTTC	CASSPSSGANVLTF
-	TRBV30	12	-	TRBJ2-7	TGTGCCTGGAGTCGAGGGAGTTACGAGCAGTACTTC	CAWSRGSYEQYF
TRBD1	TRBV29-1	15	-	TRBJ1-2	TGCAGCGTGGGGACAGGCGACTCGAGGAACTATGGCTACACCTTC	CSVGTGDSRNYGYTF
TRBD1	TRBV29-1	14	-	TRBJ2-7	TGCAGCGTTGGATGGGGACAGGGGGCTTACGAGCAGTACTTC	CSVGWGQGAYEQYF
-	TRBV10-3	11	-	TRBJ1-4	TGTGCCATCAGTGCTGGGGAAAAACTGTTTTTT	CAISAGEKLFF
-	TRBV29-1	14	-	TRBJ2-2	TGCAGCGCCAAGCGCGGTGCTAACACCGGGGAGCTGTTTTTT	CSAKRGANTGELFF